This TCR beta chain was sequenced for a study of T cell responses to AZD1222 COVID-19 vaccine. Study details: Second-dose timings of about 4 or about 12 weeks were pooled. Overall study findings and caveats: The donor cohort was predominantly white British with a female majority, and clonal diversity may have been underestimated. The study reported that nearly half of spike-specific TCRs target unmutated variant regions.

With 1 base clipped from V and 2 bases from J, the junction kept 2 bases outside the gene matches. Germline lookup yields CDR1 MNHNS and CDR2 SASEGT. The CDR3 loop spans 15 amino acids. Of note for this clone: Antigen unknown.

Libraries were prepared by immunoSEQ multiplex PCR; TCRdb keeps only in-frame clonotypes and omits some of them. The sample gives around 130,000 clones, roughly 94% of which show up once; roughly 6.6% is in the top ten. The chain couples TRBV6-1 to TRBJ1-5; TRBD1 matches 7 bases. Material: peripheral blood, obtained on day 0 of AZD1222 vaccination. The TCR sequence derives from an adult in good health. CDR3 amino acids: CASSEGTGGNQPQHF. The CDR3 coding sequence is TGTGCCAGCAGTGAAGGAACAGGGGGCAATCAGCCCCAGCATTTT.